This T cell receptor (beta chain) is from a study of blood T cell repertoires in COVID-19. Germline lookup yields CDR1 LNHDA and CDR2 SQIVND (reference sequence). V lost 6 bases to trimming and J lost 2 bases, with 14 bases between them. The CDR3 runs 16 residues. Clones were read by immunoSEQ multiplex PCR, and TCRdb kept only the in-frame ones, dropping some. The data show some 180,000 clones, with approximately 79% seen just once and roughly 5.2% held by the top ten. This clonotype was sampled from a woman aged 55-70 years with acute COVID-19. This chain connects TRBV19 to TRBJ2-6; a possible D gene is TRBD1 (5 bases). Sequenced: PBMCs or T cells enriched from blood (not recorded which). DNA of the CDR3: TGTGCCAGTAGAACAACAGGTTCAACTGGGGCCAACGTCCTGACTTTC. It is translated as CASRTTGSTGANVLTF. Drawing the rest from reference TRBV19 and TRBJ2-6, the complete variable domain is DGGITQSPKYLFRKEGQNVTLSCEQNLNHDAMYWYRQDPGQGLRLIYYSQIVNDFQKGDIAEGYSVSREKKESFPLTVTSAQKNPTAFYLCASRTTGSTGANVLTFGAGSRLTVL.